Presented here are 14 T cell receptor beta chains from one specimen sequenced in a study of CD8 T cells in ankylosing spondylitis. MiXCR, run by TCRdb on the 5' RACE reads, gives a single entry per CDR3 protein. Of around 340,000 distinct CDR3 sequences in the sample, more than 20% were seen once. Sequencing used blood, either unsorted or a sorted T cell fraction (not recorded which). The receptor set was obtained from a male donor with ankylosing spondylitis or in good health (not recorded which).

The genes are TRBV27 and TRBJ2-3; 7 nucleotides line up with TRBD2. The CDR3 is 15 residues long. Germline V lookup: CDR1 MNHEY, CDR2 SMNVEV (reference sequence). The V and J ends lost 10 bases and 1 base, in that order; junction bases with no gene match: 11. For the CDR3, the DNA is TGTGCCACCACCCTCTTACGGGGGGGCACAGATACGCAGTATTTT. This encodes CATTLLRGGTDTQYF.

The V call is TRBV18, the J call TRBJ2-1, with 9 bases aligning to TRBD1. Germline CDR1 is KGHSH and CDR2 is LQKENI. With 3 bases clipped from V and 1 base from J, the junction kept 7 bases outside the gene matches. This CDR3 region has 17 residues. The CDR3 here is CASSPQQGARSYNEQFF. CDR3 coding DNA: TGTGCCAGCTCACCCCAACAGGGGGCAAGGTCCTACAATGAGCAGTTCTTC. Combining the CDR3 with reference TRBV18 and TRBJ2-1 gives the whole variable domain NAGVMQNPRHLVRRRGQEARLRCSPMKGHSHVYWYRQLPEEGLKFMVYLQKENIIDESGMPKERFSAEFPKEGPSILRIQQVVRGDSAAYFCASSPQQGARSYNEQFFGPGTRLTVL.

This clonotype was recorded a few times. The genes are TRBV7-9 and TRBJ2-1; no reliable D call. Germline V CDR1 and CDR2: SEHNR, FQNEAQ (reference sequence). The CDR3 has 16 residues. V was shortened by 1 base and J by 6 bases, with 16 bases between the two germline ends. The CDR3 protein is CASSLEHAALFNEQFF. The CDR3 nucleotides read TGTGCCAGCAGCTTAGAACATGCAGCCCTTTTCAATGAGCAGTTCTTC.

The genes are TRBV7-9 and TRBJ2-7; D is unclear. The CDR3 consists of 14 residues. CDR1 and CDR2 from the germline V gene are SEHNR and FQNEAQ (reference sequence). Trimming removed 3 bases from V and 2 bases from J, with 11 bases in between. The chain's CDR3 is CASSFNKAAYEQYF. Written as DNA, the CDR3 is TGTGCCAGCAGCTTTAACAAGGCGGCCTACGAGCAGTACTTC.

The genes are TRBV10-2 and TRBJ2-7; the match to TRBD1 covers 7 bases. The CDR3 length is 12 residues. V lost 9 bases and J lost 3; bases outside the gene matches: 5. Germline V gene data show CDR1 as WSHSY and CDR2 as SAAADI. In DNA, the CDR3 is TGCGCCAGTCGGGACAGCGTCTACGAGCAGTACTTC. Its translation: CASRDSVYEQYF.

This clonotype showed up just a few times. The chain recombines TRBV4-1 with TRBJ1-2, with 8 bases that match TRBD1. CDR1 and CDR2 (germline): MGHRA, YSYEKL. The length of the CDR3 is 14 residues. Losses at the gene ends were 2 bases for V and 4 bases for J; bases not matched to a gene: 3. DNA of the CDR3: TGCGCCAGCAGCCAACAGGGGGCGGGCTATGGCTACACCTTC. It translates to CASSQQGAGYGYTF.

This clonotype was picked up a small number of times. This chain joins TRBV28 and TRBJ2-1, with D possibly being TRBD1 (5 bases). The CDR3 has 13 amino acids. Germline V gene lookup returns CDR1 MDHEN and CDR2 SYDVKM. Deletions cut 7 bases from V and 3 bases from J, with 10 bases between. The CDR3 DNA reads TGTGCCAGCACGGACAAATACTACAATGAGCAGTTCTTC. This gives the protein CASTDKYYNEQFF.

The genes are TRBV29-1 and TRBJ2-7; possibly TRBD1 for D (6 bases). The CDR3 is made up of 12 amino acids. Trimming removed 4 bases at V and 4 bases at J, with 11 bases between. CDR1 is SQVTM and CDR2 is ANQGSEA in the germline V gene. CDR3 nucleotides: TGCAGCGTTGGGGTGGACAGTTACGAGCAGTACTTC. It is translated as CSVGVDSYEQYF.

V and J are TRBV6-5 and TRBJ2-1; possible D gene TRBD2, 6 bases. CDR1 and CDR2 (germline): MNHEY, SVGAGI. The CDR3 sequence is 14 residues long. Between the trimmed V and J ends, which lost 1 base and 4 bases, there was a span of 8 bases. The CDR3, as DNA: TGTGCCAGCAGTTACTTAGCGGAATACAATGAGCAGTTCTTC. Amino acid sequence: CASSYLAEYNEQFF.

V gene TRBV12-3 or TRBV12-4 combines with J gene TRBJ2-7; D not certain. CDR3 size: 13 residues. Deletions cut 8 bases from V and 0 bases from J, with 11 bases between. CDR3 DNA sequence: TGTGCCAGCTTGGCCCGGCCCTCCTACGAGCAGTACTTC. Translation gives CASLARPSYEQYF.

The chain couples TRBV10-2 to TRBJ2-5, with D perhaps given as TRBD1 or TRBD2 (5 bases each). V was trimmed by 2 bases and J by 4 bases, leaving 8 bases between them. The CDR3 has 13 residues. Germline V gene data show CDR1 as WSHSY and CDR2 as SAAADI. The CDR3 DNA follows: TGCGCCAGCAGTGAGGTGGGGACAGAGACCCAGTACTTC. Encoded protein: CASSEVGTETQYF.

The chain joins TRBV3-1 to TRBJ2-3; 7 positions match TRBD1. With 2 bases clipped from V and 0 bases from J, the junction kept 8 bases outside the gene matches. This CDR3 has 17 amino acids. Germline assignment: CDR1 LGHDT and CDR2 YNNKEL (reference sequence). The CDR3 nucleotides are TGTGCCAGCAGCCAATCTCCACAGGGGCCGAGCACAGATACGCAGTATTTT. Translation: CASSQSPQGPSTDTQYF.

The CDR3 DNA is TGTGCCAGCAGCCCACTAGCGGGGGGGCTTGGGGCCAACGTCCTGACTTTC. It codes for CASSPLAGGLGANVLTF. This chain links TRBV12-3 or TRBV12-4 with TRBJ2-6; 13 nucleotides line up with TRBD2. This CDR3 spans 17 amino acids. V gave up 6 bases and J gave up 3 bases; unmatched junction bases: 5.

CDR3 nucleotides: TGTGCCAGCAGCTCTCGGGACATTTACGAGCAGTACTTC. Protein product: CASSSRDIYEQYF. The J gene is TRBJ2-7, the V gene TRBV12-3 or TRBV12-4; perhaps TRBD1 as D (6 bases). Between the trimmed V and J ends, which lost 6 bases and 4 bases, there was a span of 13 bases. This CDR3 comprises 13 residues.